Reported below is one T cell receptor (beta chain). The source of the sample is a study of shared clonotypes between healthy human individuals. Germline V gives CDR1 SGDLS, CDR2 YYNGEE. The length of the CDR3 is 13 residues. Trimming left V 0 bases short and J 9 bases short, with 10 bases between. The data were produced by immunoSEQ multiplex PCR, yet TCRdb's version contains in-frame clones alone and is incomplete. The repertoire consists of over 400,000 clones, with about 96% occurring once and the leading ten covering 0.055% to 0.075%. The chain couples TRBV9 to TRBJ1-5; D remains unclear. The specimen sequenced was naive CD4+ T cells sorted from blood. Subset denoted: CD45RA+ positively selected. The sequence was collected from a woman in her 30s in good health. CDR3: CASSVDGWWPQHF. The CDR3 region has the DNA TGTGCCAGCAGCGTAGATGGATGGTGGCCCCAGCATTTT. The full variable domain, in which reference TRBV9 and TRBJ1-5 provide the parts outside the CDR3, is DSGVTQTPKHLITATGQRVTLRCSPRSGDLSVYWYQQSLDQGLQFLIQYYNGEERAKGNILERFSAQQFPDLHSELNLSSLELGDSALYFCASSVDGWWPQHFGDGTRLSIL.